Included here is one TCR beta chain sequence, with context. Its antigen remains undetermined. Per-nucleotide qualities are absent, and no much larger clonotype sits a single base away. This sample stems from a study of T cell responses to AZD1222 COVID-19 vaccine (TCRdb year 2021). About the study as a whole: AZD1222 recipients given second doses at about 4 weeks or at about 12 weeks were pooled, since spike-specific TCR depth and breadth were not found to differ between the two schedules. TCR sequencing covered more than 230 trial participants: about 210 given two doses of AZD1222 and about 26 given two doses of MenACWY control vaccine. Trial participants were enrolled by age into subgroups of 18-55, 56-69 and 70-plus years, and roughly 160, 29 and 62 TCR-sequenced participants, respectively, were included in these subgroups.

The CDR3 regions of human TCRbeta chains were subjected to immunosequencing. For the original study's pipeline: TCRs in the repertoires were matched against a reference library of SARS-CoV-2-specific TCRs that had been generated with the MIRA antigen-specificity platform. Breadth meant the fraction of unique TCRs that were SARS-CoV-2-associated, whereas depth meant the fraction of total T cells that were SARS-CoV-2-associated. Using the MIRA data, every spike-specific TCR was mapped to the spike region that the TCR reacted to and assigned to either a CD4 or a CD8 class. Log10-transformed breadth and depth values were compared by one-way ANOVA with Sidak's multiple comparisons tests. As stored in TCRdb, this immuneACCESS dataset retains in-frame rearrangements with V and J assigned. A fraction of the clones does not appear; measured against another copy, unresolved V genes explain less than half of the discrepancy, and the remainder lacks a known reason. That table supplies the V and J calls and clone size; D and trimming were determined from the DNA. The table for this sample lists tens of thousands of clones; 86% of them were counted only once. Roughly 7.5% of the sample belongs to the ten largest clones.

The V and J ends are trimmed by 8 bases and 2 bases, leaving 16 bases between them. The germline V gene supplies CDR1 MNHEY and CDR2 SVGAGI. The CDR3 runs 14 amino acids, cysteine and phenylalanine included. The read is trimmed to its CDR3 DNA, 42 bases read in frame from base 1. Study-wide findings and limitations: Epitopes outside the regions mutated in the B.1.351 and B.1.1.7 variants were reportedly recognized by nearly half of the unique spike-specific TCRs. Conclusions about previously exposed vaccinees are limited because only a handful of AZD1222 recipients were SARS-CoV-2 seropositive at baseline. The vaccine-associated CD4 TCRs covered the entire spike protein, and the dominant responses fell in regions 160-218 and 743-854. A significant rise in spike-specific TCR breadth and depth was observed after two AZD1222 doses relative to day 0 and relative to MenACWY recipients. Because no day 14 peak-response samples were available, repertoires were characterized only after the peak T cell response. The 56-69-year group was small, and its depth increase did not reach significance, likely because of low power. Participants were mostly white British, with more females than males. The authors suggested clonal diversity may have been underestimated.

Sample time point, as interpreted from the label and publication: baseline before first vaccination. Vaccinee samples were obtained from the UK trials COV001 and COV002, which included a single-blind randomized controlled phase 2/3 trial of AZD1222 (ChAdOx1 nCoV-19) in healthy adults. Trial participant PBMC samples were collected at day 0 and day 28 after the second dose for TCRbeta chain sequencing. The source is an adult in good health. Recombination linked TRBV6-5 to TRBJ2-7, with no reliable assignment of the D segment. Sample: peripheral blood, taken on day 0 of AZD1222 vaccination. The sequenced DNA: TGTGCCAGCGGAAAAACGGACGGAGCCTACGAGCAGTACTTC. Translated, this is CASGKTDGAYEQYF.